These T cell receptor beta chains were read from a single sample in a study of cytomegalovirus exposure and HLA in healthy donors. Assay: immunoSEQ multiplex PCR; the TCRdb copy retains only in-frame clones and omits some. The sample shows about 160,000 clones, around 80% of them seen only once. Sequencing was performed on PBMCs. The receptor source for this set is a man between 35 and 55 years old in good health and CMV-seronegative. The CDR3 runs from the conserved cysteine through the conserved F or W. The D gene is left open where the match is weak. Clone size is stated in some rows and not others, as once, few, many or a class when expanded.

J,V,D,size,DNA,CDR3
TRBJ2-7,TRBV7-9,-,-,TGTGCCAGCAGGCGCACAGGACAGATGGCCTCCTACGAGCAGTACTTC,CASRRTGQMASYEQYF
TRBJ2-2,TRBV29-1,-,-,TGCAGCGTTGGGGGGAGGAACCACACCACCGGGGAGCTGTTTTTT,CSVGGRNHTTGELFF
TRBJ2-7,TRBV29-1,TRBD2,-,TGCAGCGTCCGGACTAGCGGGAGGTGGCAGTACTTC,CSVRTSGRWQYF
TRBJ2-2,TRBV9,-,-,TGTGCCAGCAGCGTAGCGGGACACCACACCGGGGAGCTGTTTTTT,CASSVAGHHTGELFF
TRBJ2-3,TRBV28,TRBD2,-,TGTGCCAGCAGTCCCGGACTAGCTACAGATACGCAGTATTTT,CASSPGLATDTQYF
TRBJ2-7,TRBV28,-,-,TGTGCCAGCAGTTTGCTCGCGGGATCCTACGAGCAGTACTTC,CASSLLAGSYEQYF
TRBJ2-7,TRBV14,TRBD2,once,TGTGCCAGCAGCCAAGGTGGGAGAGGAAGCGGGAGGGCCTGGTACGAGCAGTACTTC,CASSQGGRGSGRAWYEQYF
TRBJ1-6,TRBV30,-,-,TGTGCCTGGAAAGACAGACAGAATTCACCCCTCCACTTT,CAWKDRQNSPLHF
TRBJ1-1,TRBV6-5,-,-,TGTGCCAGCAGTTTCTTCGCTGAAGCTTTCTTT,CASSFFAEAFF
TRBJ2-1,TRBV11-2,TRBD2,-,TGTGCCAGCAGCCCCAATCCCAGCGGGAGTCCTAATGAGCAGTTCTTC,CASSPNPSGSPNEQFF
TRBJ1-3,TRBV28,TRBD1,-,TGTGCCAGCAGTTTACTCAACAGGGGATCCGGAAACACCATATATTTT,CASSLLNRGSGNTIYF
TRBJ2-1,TRBV5-4,TRBD1,-,TGTGCCAGCAGCGGAACCGGGACAGGGGAGACTGAGCAGTTCTTC,CASSGTGTGETEQFF
TRBJ1-5,TRBV4-2,TRBD1,medium-sized,TGTGCCAGCAGCCAAGAGGGCAGGGGGGTTGTTGCCCAGCATTTT,CASSQEGRGVVAQHF
TRBJ1-3,TRBV6-1,TRBD1,few,TGTGCCAGCAGTGAGGACAGGGGGGGCCTCAACACCATATATTTT,CASSEDRGGLNTIYF
TRBJ2-5,TRBV6-5,TRBD2,-,TGTGCCAGCAGTTACCGAACTAGCGGAGACCAAGAGACCCAGTACTTC,CASSYRTSGDQETQYF
TRBJ2-7,TRBV28,TRBD1,-,TGTGCCAGCAGGCCAACCGGGACAGGGGAGTTCGAGCAGTACTTC,CASRPTGTGEFEQYF
TRBJ1-2,TRBV4-2,TRBD1,-,TGTGCCAGCAGCCAGGAAACAGGGGGCTATGGCTACACCTTC,CASSQETGGYGYTF
TRBJ2-1,TRBV7-9,-,once,TGTGCCAGCAGCTCTTTAGCCTACAATGAGCAGTTCTTC,CASSSLAYNEQFF
TRBJ1-2,TRBV20-1,TRBD1,once,TGCAGTGCCCCGCAGGGGGCAGGCTACACCTTC,CSAPQGAGYTF
TRBJ2-1,TRBV5-1,TRBD2,-,TGCGCCAGCAGCTTCATAGCGGGGTACAATGAGCAGTTCTTC,CASSFIAGYNEQFF
TRBJ2-1,TRBV28,TRBD1,-,TGTGCCAGCAGTTTGGGACAGGGTGATTACAATGAGCAGTTCTTC,CASSLGQGDYNEQFF
TRBJ2-5,TRBV5-4,-,once,TGTGCCAGCAGCTTACCGCTACAAGGGGCAGGGGAGACCCAGTACTTC,CASSLPLQGAGETQYF
TRBJ2-5,TRBV18,-,once,TGTGCCAGCTCACCACGGGTACCGGGAGTGGGGGAGACCCAGTACTTC,CASSPRVPGVGETQYF
TRBJ2-5,TRBV5-4,TRBD2,-,TGTGCCAGCAGCATAGCGGGGGGCCAAGAGACCCAGTACTTC,CASSIAGGQETQYF
TRBJ2-1,TRBV4-1,-,-,TGCGCCAGCAGCCCAGGGGACGGCCGGCGGGAGCAGTTCTTC,CASSPGDGRREQFF
TRBJ2-6,TRBV5-1,-,few,TGCGCCAGCAGCTTATACAGGGCTGGATTTTCTGGGGCCAACGTCCTGACTTTC,CASSLYRAGFSGANVLTF
TRBJ1-2,TRBV6-5,-,-,TGTGCCAGCACCGAGACAGGTCGTCACTATGGCTACACCTTC,CASTETGRHYGYTF
TRBJ2-7,TRBV5-1,-,-,TGCGCCAGCAGCTTGGAGTTAGGGGGCGAGCAGTACTTC,CASSLELGGEQYF
TRBJ2-1,TRBV10-3,-,-,TGTGCCATCAGTGAGCTGGAACTAGATAAGGGTAGGCAGTTCTTC,CAISELELDKGRQFF
TRBJ2-7,TRBV28,TRBD2,-,TGTGCCAGCATTCCATCGGGCGGGAGCTCCTACGAGCAGTACTTC,CASIPSGGSSYEQYF